The 26 T cell receptor beta chains in this list originate from one sample, sequenced in a study of blood T cell repertoires in COVID-19. Some clones are missing from TCRdb's copy, which holds only in-frame ones; the method was immunoSEQ multiplex PCR. The sample consists of 95,000 to 150,000 clones, roughly 85% of them appearing once. The sample was peripheral blood. The receptor set was obtained from a man aged 35-49 years with acute or convalescent COVID-19.

CDR3 DNA: TGCAGCGCCGGGACAGGGGAGGGCTACACCTTC. Translating it yields CSAGTGEGYTF. The V gene is TRBV29-1, the J gene TRBJ1-2, with TRBD1 matching over 10 bases. Germline values: CDR1 SQVTM, CDR2 ANQGSEA. The ends lost 7 bases at V and 8 bases at J; junction bases unmatched: 4. The CDR3 is 11 amino acids.

This clone was detected once. Within the sample, other DNA sequences also encode this same CDR3. This rearrangement joins TRBV27 to TRBJ1-3; D is perhaps TRBD1 (6 bases). The CDR3 covers 14 residues. CDR1 and CDR2 (germline): MNHEY, SMNVEV (reference sequence). V was trimmed by 3 bases and J by 1 base, leaving 7 bases between them. CDR3 sequence reads: CASSFRGSGNTIYF. In DNA form, the CDR3 reads TGTGCCAGCAGTTTCAGGGGTTCTGGAAACACCATATATTTT.

The chain is built from TRBV19 and TRBJ2-2; TRBD1 agrees at 7 bases. Trimming removed 3 bases from V and 4 bases from J; junction bases left unmatched: 8. This CDR3 contains 16 residues. Germline CDR1 is LNHDA and CDR2 is SQIVND (reference sequence). CDR3 sequence reads: CASSIPKGAFTGELFF. DNA of the CDR3: TGTGCCAGTAGTATCCCCAAGGGGGCTTTCACCGGGGAGCTGTTTTTT.

The V and J genes are TRBV3-1 (or the pseudogene TRBV3-2) and TRBJ1-2; D uncertain. This CDR3 has 12 residues. CDR1 is LGHDT and CDR2 is YNNKEL in the germline V gene (reference sequence). V was cut by 4 bases and J by 7 bases, with 10 bases left in between. CDR3 bases: TGTGCCAGCAGCCTCGGGGAGGCTGGCTACACCTTC. The encoded protein is CASSLGEAGYTF.

This clone was counted a few times. The J gene is TRBJ1-1, the V gene TRBV7-2; D gene unclear. The CDR3 is 13 residues long. The germline V gene encodes CDR1 SGHTA and CDR2 FQGNSA. Deletions cut 3 bases from V and 3 bases from J, with 8 bases between. CDR3: CASSFNRDTEAFF. For the CDR3, the DNA is TGTGCCAGCAGCTTTAATCGAGACACTGAAGCTTTCTTT.

The genes are TRBV21-1 and TRBJ2-7; the D call in the table, TRBD2, was not verified against the DNA. TRBV21-1 counts as a pseudogene. This CDR3 contains 18 residues. The CDR3 loop reads CASSNLETSNIGAYEQYF. CDR3 nucleotide sequence: TGTGCCAGCAGCAATCTCGAGACTAGCAACATTGGGGCCTACGAGCAGTACTTC.

The chain recombines TRBV5-1 with TRBJ2-5; D is ambiguous. The CDR3 runs to 15 residues. Germline-derived CDR1 and CDR2 are SGHRS and YFSETQ. Trimming removed 0 bases at V and 3 bases at J, with 12 bases between. Here the CDR3 reads CASSLEANREETQYF. As DNA, the CDR3 is TGCGCCAGCAGCTTGGAAGCGAATCGAGAAGAGACCCAGTACTTC.

The rearrangement links TRBV29-1 to TRBJ1-2; 8 positions match TRBD1. CDR1 and CDR2 (germline): SQVTM, ANQGSEA. Trimming cost V 4 bases and J 3 bases; bases outside gene matches: 10. The CDR3 extends over 15 amino acids. The DNA for the CDR3 is TGCAGCGTTGTGGAGCGGCAGGGGGCGTACTATGGCTACACCTTC. Its protein is CSVVERQGAYYGYTF.

The rearrangement uses TRBV30 and TRBJ1-1; 8 bases line up with TRBD1. The CDR3 has 12 residues. CDR1 is GTSNPN, CDR2 SVGIG, per germline (reference sequence). The ends lost 7 bases at V and 3 bases at J; junction bases unmatched: 4. CDR3 coding DNA: TGTGCCTCGGACAGGGTGGACACTGAAGCTTTCTTT. Translating gives CASDRVDTEAFF. Supplemented by reference TRBV30 and TRBJ1-1, the full variable domain reads SQTIHQWPATLVQPVGSPLSLECTVEGTSNPNLYWYRQAAGRGLQLLFYSVGIGQISSEVPQNLSASRPQDRQFILSSKKLLLSDSGFYLCASDRVDTEAFFGQGTRLTVV.

CDR3 DNA sequence: TGTGCCAGCAGCTCTACAGGGGGTGATCAGCCCCAGCATTTT. Protein sequence: CASSSTGGDQPQHF. V usage is TRBV7-9 and J usage is TRBJ1-5; 8 bases agree with TRBD1. Germline V gene lookup returns CDR1 SEHNR and CDR2 FQNEAQ (reference sequence). The CDR3 is made up of 14 amino acids. Trimming at V came to 4 bases and at J to 5 bases, leaving 4 bases not matched to a gene.

V is TRBV6-5 and J is TRBJ1-5, with 9 bases that match TRBD1. The J segment lost 6 bases and the V segment lost 2 bases, leaving 5 bases of the junction unmatched. The CDR3 runs to 15 residues. Germline V lookup: CDR1 MNHEY, CDR2 SVGAGI. The CDR3 DNA reads TGTGCCAGCAGTTACGACAGGGGGGGCGGTCAGCCCCAGCATTTT. Protein: CASSYDRGGGQPQHF.

The chain recombines TRBV7-8 with TRBJ1-2; possible D gene TRBD1, 5 bases. Germline-derived CDR1 and CDR2 are SGHVS and FQNEAQ. V lost 4 bases and J lost 4, with 16 bases in between. The CDR3 runs to 15 residues. The DNA of the CDR3 is TGTGCCAGCAGCTCCATTCAGGGATTTTCCTATGGCTACACCTTC. It codes for CASSSIQGFSYGYTF.

This chain links TRBV30 with TRBJ1-1; D uncertain. The CDR3 runs 12 residues. The germline V gene encodes CDR1 GTSNPN and CDR2 SVGIG (reference sequence). V was pared by 2 bases and J by 2 bases, with 6 bases between. The CDR3 loop is CAWSSGNTEAFF. CDR3 DNA sequence: TGTGCCTGGAGTAGCGGAAACACTGAAGCTTTCTTT.

This clone was observed a handful of times. The rearrangement links TRBV7-8 to TRBJ1-5, with TRBD1 matching over 9 bases. Unmatched junction bases numbered 4, after V lost 2 bases and J lost 5 bases. The CDR3 sequence is 15 residues long. From germline, CDR1 is SGHVS and CDR2 FQNEAQ. This CDR3 is CASSLPGTGYQPQHF. The CDR3, as DNA: TGTGCCAGCAGCTTACCCGGGACAGGGTATCAGCCCCAGCATTTT.

V usage is TRBV3-1 (or the pseudogene TRBV3-2) and J usage is TRBJ2-7; no definite D call. Per the germline V gene, CDR1 is LGHDT and CDR2 is YNNKEL (reference sequence). The ends were cut back, 0 bases at V and 5 bases at J, with 5 bases in the middle. The CDR3 is made up of 12 amino acids. Here the CDR3 DNA reads TGTGCCAGCAGCCAAGATACAAACGAGCAGTACTTC. Its translation is CASSQDTNEQYF.

The chain recombines TRBV7-2 with TRBJ1-6; D is perhaps TRBD1 (6 bases). Trimming cost V 5 bases and J 7 bases, with 15 bases left between them. The CDR3 has 15 amino acids. Germline V lookup: CDR1 SGHTA, CDR2 FQGNSA. The CDR3 region is CASSRGGTGNSPLHF. The CDR3 coding sequence is TGTGCCAGCAGCCGGGGTGGAACAGGGAATTCACCCCTCCACTTT.

In regard to this clone: At one end, the junction sequence differs from germline, possibly due to a read error. The rearrangement links TRBV7-7 to TRBJ2-1; 11 bases agree with TRBD2. The CDR3 consists of 15 residues. The germline CDR1 and CDR2 sequences are SSHAT and FNYEAQ (reference sequence). This chain's CDR3 is CASSLLAGETNEQFF. Written as DNA, the CDR3 is TGTGCTAGCAGTTTACTAGCGGGGGAGACCAATGAGCAGTTCTTC.

V usage is TRBV2 and J usage is TRBJ1-1; D remains ambiguous. In germline, CDR1 is SNHLY, CDR2 FYNNEI. The CDR3 spans 13 residues. Trimming stripped 2 bases from V and 0 bases from J, with 4 bases between. CDR3 nucleotides: TGTGCCAGCAGTGAAACGGTGAACACTGAAGCTTTCTTT. Residues: CASSETVNTEAFF.

This clone was seen more than once but under ten times. The chain's CDR3 is CSSAQGATEAFF. The CDR3 nucleotides are TGCAGCTCTGCACAGGGGGCCACTGAAGCTTTCTTT. The chain is built from TRBV29-1 and TRBJ1-1; 9 nucleotides line up with TRBD1. Germline V CDR1 and CDR2: SQVTM, ANQGSEA. J lost 4 bases, V lost 8 bases, and 5 bases had no gene match. This CDR3 is 12 amino acids long.

This clone was counted only a few times. The V gene is TRBV3-1 (or the pseudogene TRBV3-2), the J gene TRBJ2-7; D unclear. The germline CDR1 and CDR2 sequences are LGHDT and YNNKEL (reference sequence). The V and J ends lost 4 bases and 1 base respectively, with 8 bases between them. This CDR3 has 13 residues. CDR3 nucleotide sequence: TGTGCCAGCAGCCGGGCAGCTTCCTACGAGCAGTACTTC. Protein sequence: CASSRAASYEQYF.

The chain joins TRBV18 to TRBJ2-3; TRBD1 aligns across 7 bases. Germline assignment: CDR1 KGHSH and CDR2 LQKENI. CDR3 size: 14 residues. V gave up 4 bases and J gave up 5 bases; unmatched junction bases: 6. The CDR3 DNA is TGTGCCAGCTCACAAGGACAGGATTTAGATACGCAGTATTTT. It specifies CASSQGQDLDTQYF. The complete variable domain, with remaining parts taken from reference TRBV18 and TRBJ2-3, reads NAGVMQNPRHLVRRRGQEARLRCSPMKGHSHVYWYRQLPEEGLKFMVYLQKENIIDESGMPKERFSAEFPKEGPSILRIQQVVRGDSAAYFCASSQGQDLDTQYFGPGTRLTVL.

CDR3 coding DNA: TGTGCCAGCAGTTCCGGACTAGCGGGACTAATGGCCACCAATGAGCAGTTCTTC. Translating gives CASSSGLAGLMATNEQFF. The chain carries TRBV5-4 and TRBJ2-1, with 12 bases that match TRBD2. The germline CDR1 and CDR2 sequences are SGHNT and YYREEE (reference sequence). V gave up 5 bases and J gave up 6 bases; unmatched junction bases: 15. This CDR3 region has 18 residues.

This rearrangement joins TRBV19 to TRBJ1-4, with D possibly matching TRBD1 (6 bases). Trimming left V 5 bases short and J 12 bases short, with 16 bases between. This CDR3 region has 13 residues. Germline V gene data show CDR1 as LNHDA and CDR2 as SQIVND (reference sequence). CDR3 nucleotide sequence: TGTGCCAGTAGTCAGGGAGGGGGGATACAACTGTTTTTT. It codes for CASSQGGGIQLFF.

The rearrangement uses TRBV5-6 and TRBJ1-3, with 8 bases identical to TRBD1. The CDR3 loop spans 16 amino acids. With 3 bases clipped from V and 2 bases from J, the junction kept 7 bases outside the gene matches. The germline CDR1 and CDR2 sequences are SGHDT and YYEEEE. The CDR3 reads CASSWGDRRTGNTIYF. The CDR3, as DNA: TGTGCCAGCAGCTGGGGGGACAGGAGAACTGGAAACACCATATATTTT. The whole variable domain, filled in from reference TRBV5-6 and TRBJ1-3, reads DAGVTQSPTHLIKTRGQQVTLRCSPKSGHDTVSWYQQALGQGPQFIFQYYEEEERQRGNFPDRFSGHQFPNYSSELNVNALLLGDSALYLCASSWGDRRTGNTIYFGEGSWLTVV.

CDR3: CASSSSRDRDQPQHF. Here the CDR3 DNA reads TGTGCCAGCAGTAGCAGCCGGGACAGAGATCAGCCCCAGCATTTT. The V call is TRBV6-5, the J call TRBJ1-5; TRBD1 agrees at 7 bases. The junction had 9 bases not matched to a gene; V was cut back by 5 bases and J by 5 bases. This CDR3 spans 15 amino acids. CDR1 and CDR2 (germline): MNHEY, SVGAGI.

The V and J genes are TRBV10-1 and TRBJ2-7, with 9 bases aligning to TRBD2. V was pared by 4 bases and J by 2 bases, with 6 bases of the junction left unmatched. CDR1 is WNHNN and CDR2 is SYGVQD in the germline V gene (reference sequence). The CDR3 runs to 15 residues. CDR3 residues: CASSAALAGPYEQYF. CDR3 coding DNA: TGCGCCAGCAGTGCCGCACTAGCGGGCCCCTACGAGCAGTACTTC.